Below are 21 T cell receptor beta chains sequenced from a single sample in a study of TIL therapy for anti-PD-1-resistant metastatic lung cancer. As to time point: pre-treatment sample, taken before nivolumab and TIL therapy. The immunoSEQ assay was v3. Clones were sequenced by immunoSEQ multiplex PCR, and TCRdb holds only the in-frame ones, with some missing. The sample consists of tens of thousands of clones, 74% of them appearing once. The sequenced sample was blood, obtained at baseline. The source of these receptors is a woman aged 30 to 85 with non-small cell lung cancer.

The chain has TRBV4-2 and TRBJ2-1, with 7 nucleotides matching TRBD2. Per germline, CDR1 LGHNA and CDR2 YNFKEQ. V lost 0 bases to trimming and J lost 9 bases; unmatched junction nucleotides: 11. The CDR3 runs to 16 residues. In DNA, the CDR3 is TGTGCCAGCAGCCAAGATTTGAGGGAGGGCCGGGGTGAGCAGTTCTTC. Amino acid sequence: CASSQDLREGRGEQFF.

The chain couples TRBV28 to TRBJ1-1; D is unclear. The CDR3 loop spans 13 amino acids. Germline V gives CDR1 MDHEN, CDR2 SYDVKM. The ends were cut back, 5 bases at V and 1 base at J, with 8 bases in the middle. The CDR3 DNA reads TGTGCCAGCAGTAGGCATAGGAACACTGAAGCTTTCTTT. It yields the protein CASSRHRNTEAFF.

A note on this clone: One end of the junction does not line up with germline, which may come from a read error. This chain joins TRBV5-5 and TRBJ2-4; weak D call: TRBD1 (5 bases). In germline, CDR1 is SGHKS, CDR2 YYEKEE (reference sequence). This CDR3 is built from 12 residues. The CDR3 nucleotides are TGTGCCAGCAGCTTCCCGGCCCTCAGGGCGGACTTC. Residues: CASSFPALRADF.

In this sample, this clone turned up once. This chain connects TRBV2 to TRBJ1-5, with D possibly being TRBD1 (5 bases). The V end was cut by 7 bases, the J end by 4 bases, with 17 bases between. Germline CDR1 is SNHLY and CDR2 is FYNNEI. This CDR3 comprises 15 residues. CDR3 sequence: CASMEGGELNQPQHF. The CDR3 DNA is TGTGCCAGCATGGAGGGAGGGGAGCTTAATCAGCCCCAGCATTTT.

The chain combines TRBV30 with TRBJ1-6; 8 bases map to TRBD1. CDR3 size: 17 residues. V lost 7 bases to trimming and J lost 3 bases; unmatched junction nucleotides: 14. CDR1 and CDR2 from the germline V gene are GTSNPN and SVGIG (reference sequence). CDR3 loop: CALFPGQVLLYNSPLHF. The CDR3 DNA is TGTGCCTTATTTCCGGGACAGGTCCTCCTCTATAATTCACCCCTCCACTTT.

This clone has only one observation. The CDR3 region has the DNA TGTGCCAGCAGCTTAGATGAGTCACCCCTCCACTTT. Protein sequence: CASSLDESPLHF. The chain couples TRBV7-8 to TRBJ1-6; no clear D. The CDR3 extends over 12 amino acids. Germline values: CDR1 SGHVS, CDR2 FQNEAQ. Trimming shortened V by 1 base and J by 10 bases, and 5 bases separated the two germline ends.

The J gene is TRBJ2-3, the V gene TRBV5-1, with D perhaps matching TRBD2 (5 bases). The germline gives CDR1 SGHRS, CDR2 YFSETQ. V lost 5 bases and J 2 bases, leaving 9 bases between the germline ends. CDR3 length equals 13 residues. CDR3 sequence reads: CASSASPTDTQYF. CDR3 in DNA: TGCGCCAGCAGTGCTAGCCCCACAGATACGCAGTATTTT.

This rearrangement joins TRBV6-1 to TRBJ1-2; no clear D gene. Trimming pared 3 bases from V and 5 bases from J, leaving 19 bases between. The CDR3 is 16 residues long. CDR1 is MNHNS and CDR2 is SASEGT in the germline V gene. CDR3 region: CASSDNSRTHGYGYTF. The CDR3, as DNA: TGTGCCAGCAGTGATAATAGCCGGACCCACGGTTATGGCTACACCTTC.

This clone was seen a handful of times. The chain employs TRBV18 and TRBJ2-7; D is ambiguous. Germline lookup yields CDR1 KGHSH and CDR2 LQKENI. CDR3 length: 13 residues. V was trimmed by 0 bases and J by 5 bases, leaving 8 bases between them. For the CDR3, the DNA is TGTGCCAGCTCACCACCCTCCCGGGACGAGCAGTACTTC. The encoded protein is CASSPPSRDEQYF.

The chain couples TRBV15 to TRBJ2-7; D is perhaps TRBD2 (7 bases). The CDR3 contains 15 residues. The germline CDR1 and CDR2 sequences are LNHNV and YYDKDF (reference sequence). Between the trimmed V and J ends, which lost 6 bases and 2 bases, there was a span of 17 bases. As DNA, the CDR3 is TGTGCCACCAGTCCTGAGGGGGAGGGCGCCTACGAGCAGTACTTC. Its translation: CATSPEGEGAYEQYF.

The chain combines TRBV6-6 with TRBJ2-7; 8 bases agree with TRBD1. This CDR3 comprises 14 residues. Germline V lookup: CDR1 MNHNY, CDR2 SVGAGI (reference sequence). Losses at the gene ends were 6 bases for V and 5 bases for J; bases not matched to a gene: 9. The CDR3, as DNA: TGTGCCAGCAGGCAACAGGGGGGAAATAACGAGCAGTACTTC. Translation: CASRQQGGNNEQYF.

The rearrangement uses TRBV16 and TRBJ1-2; TRBD1 matches at 9 bases. This CDR3 is built from 15 residues. J was trimmed by 8 bases and V by 2 bases; bases with no gene match: 9. Germline V gene lookup returns CDR1 KGHSY and CDR2 FQNENV. CDR3 sequence: CASSQMGQGSLGYTF. The CDR3 region has the DNA TGTGCCAGCAGCCAAATGGGACAGGGAAGTTTGGGCTACACCTTC.

The genes are TRBV5-1 and TRBJ2-7; 8 bases are a match to TRBD2. The CDR3 has 15 residues. In germline, CDR1 is SGHRS, CDR2 YFSETQ. The J segment lost 0 bases and the V segment lost 3 bases, leaving 5 bases of the junction unmatched. The CDR3 sequence is CASSSTSGSSYEQYF. The DNA for the CDR3 is TGCGCCAGCAGCTCAACTAGCGGTAGCTCCTACGAGCAGTACTTC.

This rearrangement joins TRBV18 to TRBJ1-1, with no clear D. Germline CDR1 is KGHSH and CDR2 is LQKENI. The CDR3 is 13 residues long. Trimming shortened V by 0 bases and J by 11 bases, and 13 bases separated the two germline ends. DNA of the CDR3: TGTGCCAGCTCACCACCGAACTCAGGAAGGGCTTTCTTT. Translation gives CASSPPNSGRAFF.

This clone was seen more than once but under ten times. V and J are TRBV6-5 and TRBJ1-2; possibly TRBD1 for D (5 bases). V lost 5 bases, J lost 5 bases, and 18 bases lay in between. The CDR3 spans 15 residues. Germline CDR1 and CDR2: MNHEY and SVGAGI. Here the CDR3 DNA reads TGTGCCAGCAGTCGACTGGGGACCCCCTCGTATGGCTACACCTTC. Protein sequence: CASSRLGTPSYGYTF.

The chain links TRBV29-1 to TRBJ2-5; 8 bases are shared with TRBD1. V gave up 8 bases and J gave up 4 bases; unmatched junction bases: 12. The V gene's germline CDR1 is SQVTM and CDR2 ANQGSEA. This CDR3 region has 14 residues. The CDR3 bases are TGCAGCACAAGGTGGGGACAGGCCAGAGAGACCCAGTACTTC. The encoded protein is CSTRWGQARETQYF. Combining the CDR3 with reference TRBV29-1 and TRBJ2-5 gives the whole variable domain SAVISQKPSRDICQRGTSLTIQCQVDSQVTMMFWYRQQPGQSLTLIATANQGSEATYESGFVIDKFPISRPNLTFSTLTVSNMSPEDSSIYLCSTRWGQARETQYFGPGTRLLVL.

The chain combines TRBV4-1 with TRBJ2-5, with 11 bases matching TRBD2. With 4 bases clipped from V and 1 base from J, the junction kept 2 bases outside the gene matches. The CDR3 has 15 amino acids. Per germline, CDR1 MGHRA and CDR2 YSYEKL. The CDR3 nucleotides read TGCGCCAGCAGCCTGGGGACTAGCGGCCAAGAGACCCAGTACTTC. It specifies CASSLGTSGQETQYF.

The chain joins TRBV28 to TRBJ2-2; D perhaps matches TRBD2 (6 bases). Germline-derived CDR1 and CDR2 are MDHEN and SYDVKM. The CDR3 covers 14 residues. V was cut by 8 bases and J by 7 bases, with 17 bases left in between. The CDR3 region is CASVSGGRIGELFF. CDR3 DNA sequence: TGTGCCAGCGTTTCCGGAGGGCGTATCGGGGAGCTGTTTTTT.

This chain links TRBV19 with TRBJ2-2; D gene ambiguous. Germline CDR1 is LNHDA and CDR2 is SQIVND (reference sequence). This CDR3 has 14 residues. V was trimmed by 5 bases and J by 7 bases, leaving 14 bases between them. The CDR3 nucleotides are TGTGCCAGTAGTGTCGACCGGGCAAACGGGGAGCTGTTTTTT. Its protein is CASSVDRANGELFF.

This sequence joins TRBV9 and TRBJ2-1; D gene ambiguous. CDR1 is SGDLS, CDR2 YYNGEE, per germline. The CDR3 sequence is 14 residues long. V lost 1 base to trimming and J lost 0 bases, with 5 bases between them. CDR3 sequence reads: CASSVSYSYNEQFF. For the CDR3, the DNA is TGTGCCAGCAGCGTATCCTACTCCTACAATGAGCAGTTCTTC.

The chain carries TRBV19 and TRBJ2-3, with TRBD2 identical over 7 bases. CDR3 length: 16 residues. Germline V gives CDR1 LNHDA, CDR2 SQIVND (reference sequence). J was trimmed by 0 bases and V by 3 bases; bases with no gene match: 6. As DNA, the CDR3 is TGTGCCAGTAGTATCCCGGGGGGAATTAGCACAGATACGCAGTATTTT. Translation gives CASSIPGGISTDTQYF. Filled out from reference TRBV19 and TRBJ2-3, the complete variable domain reads DGGITQSPKYLFRKEGQNVTLSCEQNLNHDAMYWYRQDPGQGLRLIYYSQIVNDFQKGDIAEGYSVSREKKESFPLTVTSAQKNPTAFYLCASSIPGGISTDTQYFGPGTRLTVL.